The rows below give T cell receptor beta chains drawn from one sample of a study of T cells in Graves' hyperthyroidism and ophthalmopathy. TCRdb reprocessed the multiplex PCR reads with MiXCR, giving one entry per CDR3 protein. In the table there are a few hundred thousand distinct CDR3 sequences, over 20% of which are singletons. The sequencing sample was made of blood. These receptors all stem from a woman aged 45-65 years with Graves' hyperthyroidism. The conserved cysteine and the conserved F or W are not part of the CDR3 here.

v_gene,CDR3aa
TRBV28,ASRKDRSFGEAF
TRBV29-1,SVVGQGANYGYT
TRBV28,ASSLTQGSYGYT
TRBV5-1,ASSVGQFEKLF
TRBV18,ASSPGQVSSYNSPLH
TRBV5-1,ASSLEVDSPLH
TRBV6-2/TRBV6-3,ASSTQGTRTEAF
TRBV13,ASSLKGAGYGYT
TRBV5-1,ASGTGTPLRGGAYNEQF
TRBV2,ASRYRTLPQTGVISSGANVLT
TRBV2,ASSTPGQGTNEKLF
TRBV20-1,SARVDYRGLWGYT
TRBV12-3/TRBV12-4,ASSLTVLGIEQF
TRBV3-1,ASSSTGFAHSTEAF
TRBV5-1,ASSLRGGDNEQY
TRBV19,ASSNTPGLAGPIRDGTQY
TRBV27,ASSLTGRYGEAF
TRBV12-3/TRBV12-4,ASSPYRGQHYNEQF
TRBV29-1,SVLGTPFRLNTEAF
TRBV20-1,SAPGTGGYGYT
TRBV2,ASSSERGGSYEQY
TRBV4-1,TSSQEGTGNNEQF
TRBV7-9,ASSLGTAKETQY